The clone carrying this T cell receptor beta chain was observed a handful of times. The antigen remains undetermined. The TCRbeta library was prepared with unique molecular identifiers. One entry per CDR3 protein results from TCRdb running MiXCR on the PCR reads. This table has some 220,000 distinct CDR3 sequences, approximately 10% appearing once. This sample was taken from a study of T-cell reconstitution after alpha-beta-depleted transplantation in children. Notes on the study in general: Among T cells one year after transplant, newly produced cells accounted for most counts and diversity. Reports say that about two months after transplant, the alpha-beta T cells came out of several hundred graft clones that had expanded.

Germline CDR1 and CDR2: MDHEN and SYDVKM. V lost 5 bases and J 2 bases, leaving 13 bases between the germline ends. This CDR3 spans 14 amino acids. The receptor comes from a child younger than two with acute myeloid leukemia, due to receive a stem cell transplant. The sample in question was PBMCs, obtained before TCRalphabeta/CD19-depleted stem cell transplant. The chain combines TRBV28 with TRBJ2-7; possible D gene TRBD1, 6 bases. The CDR3 nucleotides read TGTGCCAGCAGTGAGATCGACAGGCCCTACGAGCAGTACTTC. Translation gives CASSEIDRPYEQYF.